These 25 T cell receptor beta chains were sequenced from one sample in a study of tumor and adjacent non-tumor tissue in lung cancer. Three rounds of nested PCR, following a modified ARM-PCR protocol, produced the TCRbeta library. TCRdb passed the multiplex PCR reads through MiXCR, listing each CDR3 protein once. The data hold under 150,000 distinct CDR3 sequences, with over 65% observed a single time. This sample's RNA came from whole unsorted tissue. Sequenced: lung tumor tissue. Receptors originate from a man under 40 with non-small cell lung cancer.

This clonotype was observed a few times. The V and J genes are TRBV18 and TRBJ1-1; 9 bases line up with TRBD1. The J segment lost 1 base and the V segment lost 4 bases, leaving 4 bases of the junction unmatched. CDR3 length: 15 amino acids. Germline CDR1 reads KGHSH; CDR2 reads LQKENI. CDR3 sequence: CASSRTGGGNTEAFF. For the CDR3, the DNA is TGTGCCAGCTCACGTACAGGGGGCGGGAACACTGAAGCTTTCTTT.

On this clonotype: A much larger clone sits a single nucleotide away, making a read error possible. This chain joins TRBV20-1 and TRBJ2-7, with TRBD2 matching 7 bases. V lost 3 bases, J lost 4 bases, and 12 bases stayed unmatched. Germline loops: CDR1 DFQATT, CDR2 SNEGSKA (reference sequence). CDR3 size: 15 residues. CDR3 DNA sequence: TGCAGTGCTAGGGACCGGGGCGGGAGCCTTTACGAGCAGTACTTC. As protein: CSARDRGGSLYEQYF.

Ten or more counts support this clonotype. This chain links TRBV6-6 with TRBJ2-1; D remains ambiguous. CDR1 is MNHNY and CDR2 is SVGAGI in the germline V gene (reference sequence). The CDR3 extends over 15 amino acids. Trimming pared 2 bases from V and 5 bases from J, leaving 13 bases between. Here the CDR3 reads CASSYGSPQDNEQFF. Here the CDR3 DNA reads TGTGCCAGCAGTTACGGCAGCCCCCAGGACAATGAGCAGTTCTTC.

A remark on this clonotype: Germline and junction disagree at one end, which may indicate a read error. The genes are TRBV20-1 and TRBJ2-1; tentative D call: TRBD2 (5 bases). Per germline, CDR1 DFQATT and CDR2 SNEGSKA (reference sequence). The CDR3 has 14 residues. The CDR3 here is CSARTGLSYNEQYF. Here the CDR3 DNA reads TGCAGTGCTAGGACGGGGTTGTCCTACAATGAGCAGTACTTT.

A note on this clonotype: This clone may be a read error of a much larger clone one base away. The CDR3 bases are TGTGCCAGCAGTTATACAGGGGGGGAGACCCGGTACTTC. Translation: CASSYTGGETRYF. The V gene is TRBV12-3 or TRBV12-4, the J gene TRBJ2-5; D is perhaps TRBD1 (8 bases). The CDR3 has 13 amino acids.

This clonotype has just one count. Likely a read error: the CDR3 ends without its conserved phenylalanine or tryptophan. Because the CDR3's place on the DNA is in doubt, the DNA is left out and the CDR3 is given as listed by TCRdb. The rearrangement uses TRBV11-1 and TRBJ2-1. In germline, CDR1 is SGHAT, CDR2 FQDESV (reference sequence). The CDR3 sequence runs 11 residues, both termini included. The CDR3 loop is CASRTDIPLFL.

Notes on this clonotype: A junction end diverges from the germline sequence, so it may reflect a read error. The CDR3: CASSHSGTSQLQQYF. The CDR3 coding sequence is TGTGCCAGCAGTCACTCCGGGACATCACAATTGCAGCAGTACTTC. The chain has TRBV6-5 and TRBJ2-7, with D maybe TRBD1 (6 bases). CDR1 MNHEY and CDR2 SVGAGI come from the germline V gene. The CDR3 totals 15 residues.

This clonotype was recorded many times. The chain employs TRBV6-2 or TRBV6-3 and TRBJ2-3; 8 positions match TRBD1. J gave up 2 bases and V 0 bases, and 10 bases lay outside the gene matches. From germline, CDR1 is MNHEY and CDR2 SVGEGT. CDR3 length equals 18 residues. The CDR3, as DNA: TGTGCCAGCAGTTACTCACGGGCGACAGGGGAGGACACAGATACGCAGTATTTT. Residues: CASSYSRATGEDTDTQYF.

As for this clonotype: The germline gene is not matched at one end of the junction; a read error may be the cause. The V call is TRBV11-2, the J call TRBJ2-1; D remains ambiguous. Looked up from germline, CDR1 is SGHAT and CDR2 is FQNNGV. CDR3 length: 15 residues. The CDR3 here is CASSFSIGSANEQLF. The CDR3, as DNA: TGTGCCAGCAGCTTCTCCATCGGTAGTGCGAATGAGCAGTTATTC.

The chain links TRBV6-5 to TRBJ2-2, with TRBD1 matching 7 bases. Trimming cost V 5 bases and J 9 bases; bases outside gene matches: 12. Germline V gives CDR1 MNHEY, CDR2 SVGAGI. The CDR3 is made up of 15 amino acids. The CDR3 protein is CASSVWDSRSRELFF. Here the CDR3 DNA reads TGTGCCAGCAGTGTCTGGGACAGCCGATCGAGGGAGCTGTTTTTT.

With regard to this clonotype: Sequence at one end of the junction differs from germline and may be a read error. V and J are TRBV7-9 and TRBJ1-6; the D gene is possibly TRBD1 (6 bases). Germline lookup yields CDR1 SEHNR and CDR2 FQNEAQ (reference sequence). This CDR3 spans 12 amino acids. This CDR3 reads CASRAGDSHLHF. The CDR3 nucleotides read TGTGCCAGCAGAGCAGGGGATTCACACCTCCACTTT.

Notes on this clonotype: This may stem from a read error, because a much larger clone lies one nucleotide away. The DNA for the CDR3 is TGCAGTGCTAGAGAGGGACTAGCGAGAGTGAGTGAGCAGTACTTC. Translated, it gives CSAREGLARVSEQYF. The chain combines TRBV20-1 with TRBJ2-7; 10 nucleotides agree with TRBD2. CDR1 and CDR2 (germline): DFQATT, SNEGSKA (reference sequence). The V gene end was trimmed by 0 bases and the J gene end by 7 bases; junction bases not matched to a gene: 9. The length of the CDR3 is 15 residues.

Turning to this clonotype: This could be a read error, since a much larger clone is one nucleotide away. The chain links TRBV24-1 to TRBJ2-7, with 9 positions matching TRBD1. V was pared by 7 bases and J by 3 bases, with 6 bases of the junction left unmatched. Germline CDR1 is KGHDR and CDR2 is SFDVKD. This CDR3 is 14 amino acids long. Here the CDR3 reads CATSLTGGLYEQYF. CDR3 sequence (DNA): TGTGCCACCAGCCTGACAGGGGGGCTCTACGAGCAGTACTTC.

To note about this clonotype: The CDR3 carries no conserved terminal phenylalanine or tryptophan, so it likely arises from a read error. The chain couples TRBV29-1 to TRBJ2-3; no reliable D call. The germline V and J ends were trimmed by 0 bases and 3 bases, with 7 bases remaining between them. The CDR3 sequence is 13 residues long. Germline V gives CDR1 SQVTM, CDR2 ANQGSEA. Here the CDR3 reads CSVEDPSTDTQYL. The CDR3 nucleotides are TGCAGCGTTGAAGATCCTAGTACAGATACGCAGTATCTT.

A single count supports this clonotype. This may arise from a read error, as a much more abundant clone is one base away. This chain links TRBV13 with TRBJ2-1, with 11 bases matching TRBD1. The CDR3 consists of 14 residues. Per the germline V gene, CDR1 is PRHDT and CDR2 is FYEKMQ (reference sequence). Written as DNA, the CDR3 is TGTGTCAGCAGCCTAGGACAGGGGGCGGATGAGCAGTTCTTC. It encodes CVSSLGQGADEQFF.

Details on this clonotype: Germline is not matched at one junction end, which may reflect a read error. This chain joins TRBV7-8 and TRBJ1-5; TRBD1 is a possible D gene (5 bases). There are 16 residues in the CDR3. Germline CDR1 and CDR2: SGHVS and FQNEAQ. The CDR3 reads CASSLAAGNGNQPQHF. The CDR3 bases are TGTGCCAGCAGCTTAGCGGCAGGGAACGGCAATCAACCCCAGCATTTT.

A remark on this clonotype: Being one base from a much bigger clone, this may be a read error. The genes are TRBV12-3 or TRBV12-4 and TRBJ1-4; no clear D gene. This CDR3 has 15 residues. The CDR3 region has the DNA TGTGCCAGCAGTTTATTCTACGGACCAAATGAAAAACTGCTTTTT. This encodes CASSLFYGPNEKLLF.

This clonotype was counted many times. The J gene is TRBJ2-1, the V gene TRBV29-1; D call uncertain. CDR1 and CDR2 from the germline V gene are SQVTM and ANQGSEA. V was pared by 1 base and J by 6 bases, with 16 bases between. CDR3 length: 15 amino acids. The CDR3 loop is CSVEGTASSANEQFF. The CDR3 region has the DNA TGCAGCGTTGAAGGTACAGCAAGCTCTGCCAATGAGCAGTTCTTC.

Turning to this clonotype: This clone may be a read error of a much larger clone one base away. The chain has TRBV4-1 and TRBJ2-4; 7 bases are shared with TRBD1. This CDR3 has 14 residues. Trimming at V came to 4 bases and at J to 8 bases, leaving 8 bases not matched to a gene. From germline, CDR1 is MGHRA and CDR2 YSYEKL. The CDR3 DNA sequence: TGCGCCAGCAGCCGAGGACAGGAGGCAGACATTCAGTACTTC. As protein: CASSRGQEADIQYF.

In regard to this clonotype: Compared with germline, one end of the junction differs, possibly owing to a read error. This chain joins TRBV13 and TRBJ1-6; D ambiguous. Germline assignment: CDR1 PRHDT and CDR2 FYEKMQ (reference sequence). This CDR3 has 14 amino acids. CDR3 DNA: TGTGCCACCAGCTCAGGCTCCTATAATTCACCCCTCCACTTT. Encoded protein: CATSSGSYNSPLHF.

The V gene is TRBV20-1, the J gene TRBJ1-1; TRBD1 is a possible D gene (5 bases). The CDR3 is made up of 15 amino acids. Germline V gene sequence: CDR1 DFQATT, CDR2 SNEGSKA (reference sequence). Trimming cost V 5 bases and J 1 base, with 17 bases left between them. Written as DNA, the CDR3 is TGCAGTGCTGAGATAAAGGGACGGCGGAACACTGAAGCTTTCTTT. This encodes CSAEIKGRRNTEAFF.

On this clonotype itself: The junction departs from the called germline gene at one end, perhaps through a read error. The V gene is TRBV29-1, the J gene TRBJ2-1, with D perhaps given as TRBD1 or TRBD2 (6 bases each). Germline CDR1 SQVTM, CDR2 ANQGSEA. This CDR3 comprises 13 residues. The CDR3 DNA is TGCAGCGTTGTAGGACGGGGGCAACGTGAGCAGTTATTC. It translates to CSVVGRGQREQLF.

A remark on this clonotype: One end of the junction fails to match germline, which may point to a read error. The chain links TRBV10-2 to TRBJ2-7, with D unclear. Germline V gene data show CDR1 as WSHSY and CDR2 as SAAADI. The CDR3 covers 13 residues. As DNA, the CDR3 is TGCGCCAGCAGTAAGTTGGACGGCTACGAGCCGTACTTC. Its protein product is CASSKLDGYEPYF.

The chain joins TRBV29-1 to TRBJ2-3, with 11 bases lining up with TRBD2. V lost 7 bases, J lost 12 bases, and 18 bases stayed unmatched. This CDR3 spans 15 amino acids. The V gene's germline CDR1 is SQVTM and CDR2 ANQGSEA. The CDR3 sequence: CSGRLAGGFTDRQYF. The CDR3 DNA sequence: TGCAGCGGGCGCCTAGCGGGGGGCTTCACAGATAGACAGTATTTT.

As to this clonotype: With a much larger clone just one base away, this may be a read error. The chain links TRBV20-1 to TRBJ2-3; D may be TRBD2 (6 bases). This CDR3 has 12 amino acids. The germline V gene has CDR1 DFQATT and CDR2 SNEGSKA (reference sequence). Trimming stripped 3 bases from V and 6 bases from J, with 10 bases between. CDR3 residues: CSASGTWDTQYF. For the CDR3, the DNA is TGCAGTGCTAGCGGGACTTGGGATACGCAGTATTTT.